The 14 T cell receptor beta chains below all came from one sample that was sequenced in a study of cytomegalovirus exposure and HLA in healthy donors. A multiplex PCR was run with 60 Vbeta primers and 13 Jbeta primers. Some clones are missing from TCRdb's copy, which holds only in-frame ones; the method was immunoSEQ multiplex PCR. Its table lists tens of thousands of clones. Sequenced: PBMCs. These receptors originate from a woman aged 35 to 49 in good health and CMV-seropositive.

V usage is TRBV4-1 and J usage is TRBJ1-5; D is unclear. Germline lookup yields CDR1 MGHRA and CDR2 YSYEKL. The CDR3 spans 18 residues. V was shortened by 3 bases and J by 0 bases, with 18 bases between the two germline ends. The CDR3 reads CASSHAASAAYSNQPQHF. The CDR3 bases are TGCGCCAGCAGCCACGCAGCTTCAGCGGCTTATAGCAATCAGCCCCAGCATTTT.

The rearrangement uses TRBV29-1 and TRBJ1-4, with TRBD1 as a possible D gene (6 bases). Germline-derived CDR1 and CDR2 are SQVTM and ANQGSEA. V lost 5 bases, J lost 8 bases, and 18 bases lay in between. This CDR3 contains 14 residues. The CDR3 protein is CSVRTLLRGEKLFF. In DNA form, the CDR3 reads TGCAGCGTTCGAACCTTGTTGAGGGGGGAAAAACTGTTTTTT.

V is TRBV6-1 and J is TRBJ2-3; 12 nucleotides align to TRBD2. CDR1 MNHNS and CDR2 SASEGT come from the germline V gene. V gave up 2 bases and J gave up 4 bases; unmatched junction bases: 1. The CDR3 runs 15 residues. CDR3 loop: CASSELAGGSDTQYF. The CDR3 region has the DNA TGTGCCAGCAGTGAACTAGCGGGGGGGTCAGATACGCAGTATTTT.

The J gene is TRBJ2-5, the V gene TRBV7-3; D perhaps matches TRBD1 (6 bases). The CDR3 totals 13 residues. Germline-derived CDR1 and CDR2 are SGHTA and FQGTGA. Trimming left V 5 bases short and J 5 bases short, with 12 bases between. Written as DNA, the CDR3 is TGTGCCAGCAGCCCAGGACAGACGGAGACCCAGTACTTC. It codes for CASSPGQTETQYF. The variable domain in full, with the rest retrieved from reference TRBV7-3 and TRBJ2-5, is GAGVSQTPSNKVTEKGKYVELRCDPISGHTALYWYRQSLGQGPEFLIYFQGTGAADDSGLPNDRFFAVRPEGSVSTLKIQRTERGDSAVYLCASSPGQTETQYFGPGTRLLVL.

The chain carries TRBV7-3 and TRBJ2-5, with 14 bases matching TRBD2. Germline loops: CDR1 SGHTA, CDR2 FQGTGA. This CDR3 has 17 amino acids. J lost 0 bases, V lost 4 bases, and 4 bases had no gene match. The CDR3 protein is CASSSGLAGAHQETQYF. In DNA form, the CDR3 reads TGTGCCAGCAGCTCGGGACTAGCGGGAGCCCACCAAGAGACCCAGTACTTC.

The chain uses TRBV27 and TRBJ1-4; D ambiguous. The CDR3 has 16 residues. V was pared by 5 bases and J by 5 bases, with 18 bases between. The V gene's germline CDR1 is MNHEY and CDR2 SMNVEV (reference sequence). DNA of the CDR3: TGTGCCAGCAGTCCAACACGAACCACCCAAAATGAAAAACTGTTTTTT. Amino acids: CASSPTRTTQNEKLFF.

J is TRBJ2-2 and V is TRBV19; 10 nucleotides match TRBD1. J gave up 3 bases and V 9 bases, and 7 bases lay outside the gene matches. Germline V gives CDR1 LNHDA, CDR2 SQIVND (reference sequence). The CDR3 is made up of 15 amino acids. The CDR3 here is CASRGGTGDTGELFF. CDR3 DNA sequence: TGTGCCAGCCGTGGGGGGACAGGGGACACCGGGGAGCTGTTTTTT.

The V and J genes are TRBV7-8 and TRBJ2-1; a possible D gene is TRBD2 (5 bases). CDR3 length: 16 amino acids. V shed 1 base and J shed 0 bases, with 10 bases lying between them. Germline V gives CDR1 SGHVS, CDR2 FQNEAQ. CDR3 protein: CASSLGADPSYNEQFF. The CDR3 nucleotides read TGTGCCAGCAGCTTAGGAGCGGACCCCTCCTACAATGAGCAGTTCTTC.

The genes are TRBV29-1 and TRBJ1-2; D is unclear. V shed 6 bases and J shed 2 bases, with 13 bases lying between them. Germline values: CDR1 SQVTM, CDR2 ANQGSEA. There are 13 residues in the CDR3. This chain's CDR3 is CSVRRLLNYGYTF. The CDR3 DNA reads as TGCAGCGTCCGACGACTGTTAAACTATGGCTACACCTTC.

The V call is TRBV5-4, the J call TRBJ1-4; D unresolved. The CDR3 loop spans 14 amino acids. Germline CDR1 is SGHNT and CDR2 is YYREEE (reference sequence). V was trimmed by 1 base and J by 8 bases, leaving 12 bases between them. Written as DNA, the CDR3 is TGTGCCAGCAGCTTGTCGGGGAACCGGGAAAAACTGTTTTTT. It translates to CASSLSGNREKLFF.

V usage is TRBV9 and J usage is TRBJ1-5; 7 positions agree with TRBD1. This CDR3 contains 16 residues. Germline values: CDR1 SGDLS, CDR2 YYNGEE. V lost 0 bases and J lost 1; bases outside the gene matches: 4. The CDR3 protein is CASSVGQGGSNQPQHF. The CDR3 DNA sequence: TGTGCCAGCAGCGTAGGACAGGGAGGAAGCAATCAGCCCCAGCATTTT.

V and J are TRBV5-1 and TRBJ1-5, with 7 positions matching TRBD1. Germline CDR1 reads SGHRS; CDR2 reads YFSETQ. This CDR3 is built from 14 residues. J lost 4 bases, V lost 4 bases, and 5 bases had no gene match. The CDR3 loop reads CASSLGTENQPQHF. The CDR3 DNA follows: TGCGCCAGCAGCCTTGGGACAGAGAATCAGCCCCAGCATTTT.

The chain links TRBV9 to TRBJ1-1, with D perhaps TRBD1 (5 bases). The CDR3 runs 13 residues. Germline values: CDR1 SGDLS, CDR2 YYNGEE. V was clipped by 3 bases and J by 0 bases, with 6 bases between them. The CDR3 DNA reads TGTGCCAGCAGCGAGGGGATGAACACTGAAGCTTTCTTT. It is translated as CASSEGMNTEAFF.

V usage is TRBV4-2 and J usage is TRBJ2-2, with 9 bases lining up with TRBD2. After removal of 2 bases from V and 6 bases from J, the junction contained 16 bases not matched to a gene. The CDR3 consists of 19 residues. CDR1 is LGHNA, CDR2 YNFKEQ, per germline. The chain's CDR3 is CASSQPGSGGLARPGELFF. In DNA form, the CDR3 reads TGTGCCAGCAGCCAACCGGGTAGTGGGGGACTAGCCCGACCCGGGGAGCTGTTTTTT.